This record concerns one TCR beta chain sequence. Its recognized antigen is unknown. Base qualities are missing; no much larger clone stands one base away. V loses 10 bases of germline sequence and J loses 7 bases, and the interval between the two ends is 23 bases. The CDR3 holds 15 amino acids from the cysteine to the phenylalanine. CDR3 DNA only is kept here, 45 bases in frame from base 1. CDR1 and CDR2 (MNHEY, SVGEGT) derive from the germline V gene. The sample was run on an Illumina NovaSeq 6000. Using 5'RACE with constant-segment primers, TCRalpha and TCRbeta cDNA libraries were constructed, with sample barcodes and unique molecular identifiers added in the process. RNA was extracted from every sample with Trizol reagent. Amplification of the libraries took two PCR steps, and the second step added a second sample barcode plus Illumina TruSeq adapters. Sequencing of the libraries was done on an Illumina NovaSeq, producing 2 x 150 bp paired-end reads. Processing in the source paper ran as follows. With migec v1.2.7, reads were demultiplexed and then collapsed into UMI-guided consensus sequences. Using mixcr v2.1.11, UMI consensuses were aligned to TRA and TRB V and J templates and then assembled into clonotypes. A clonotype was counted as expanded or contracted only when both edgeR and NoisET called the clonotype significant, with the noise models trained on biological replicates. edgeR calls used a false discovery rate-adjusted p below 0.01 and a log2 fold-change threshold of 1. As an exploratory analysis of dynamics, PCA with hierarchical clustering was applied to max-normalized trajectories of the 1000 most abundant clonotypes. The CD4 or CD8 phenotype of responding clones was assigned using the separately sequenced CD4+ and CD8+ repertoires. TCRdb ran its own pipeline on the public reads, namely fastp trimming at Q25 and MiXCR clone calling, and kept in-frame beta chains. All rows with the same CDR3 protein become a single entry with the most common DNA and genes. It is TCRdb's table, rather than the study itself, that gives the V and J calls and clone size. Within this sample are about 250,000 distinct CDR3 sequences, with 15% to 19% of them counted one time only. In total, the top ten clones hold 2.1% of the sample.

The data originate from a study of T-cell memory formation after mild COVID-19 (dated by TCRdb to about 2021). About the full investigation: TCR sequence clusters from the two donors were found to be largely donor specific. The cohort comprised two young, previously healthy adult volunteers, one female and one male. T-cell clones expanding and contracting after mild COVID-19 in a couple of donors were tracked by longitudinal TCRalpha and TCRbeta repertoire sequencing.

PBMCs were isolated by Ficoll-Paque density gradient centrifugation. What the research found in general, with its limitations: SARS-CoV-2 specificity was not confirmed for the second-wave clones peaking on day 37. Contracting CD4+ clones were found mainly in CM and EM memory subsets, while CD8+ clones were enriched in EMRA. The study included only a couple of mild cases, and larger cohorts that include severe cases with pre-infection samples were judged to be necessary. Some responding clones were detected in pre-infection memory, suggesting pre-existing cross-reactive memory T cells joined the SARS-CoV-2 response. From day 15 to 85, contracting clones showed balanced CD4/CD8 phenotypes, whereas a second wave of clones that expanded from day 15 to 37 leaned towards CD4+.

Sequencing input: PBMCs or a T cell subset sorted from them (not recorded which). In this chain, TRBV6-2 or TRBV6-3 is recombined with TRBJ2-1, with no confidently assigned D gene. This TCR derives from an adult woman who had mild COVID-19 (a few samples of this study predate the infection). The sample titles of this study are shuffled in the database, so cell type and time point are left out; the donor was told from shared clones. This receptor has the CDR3 CATLSGSQRRNEQFF. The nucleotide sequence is TGTGCCACCCTCTCCGGGTCTCAGAGGCGGAATGAGCAGTTCTTC.